This T cell receptor beta chain comes out of a study of blood T cell repertoires in COVID-19. Method: immunoSEQ multiplex PCR; TCRdb's copy keeps in-frame clones and lacks some. This table holds about 130,000 clones, about 80% found once. Germline V lookup: CDR1 GTSNPN, CDR2 SVGIG (reference sequence). V was cut by 2 bases and J by 5 bases, with 9 bases left in between. The CDR3 contains 12 residues. This receptor was identified in a man in his forties or fifties with active or convalescent COVID-19. Sequenced input: peripheral blood. V and J are TRBV30 and TRBJ1-1; D is perhaps TRBD1 (6 bases). CDR3 bases: TGTGCCTGGAGTCCACAGGGAACTGAAGCTTTCTTT. The encoded protein is CAWSPQGTEAFF.